A single sample gave rise to the 21 T cell receptor beta chains below, sequenced in a study of control samples from healthy donors and cancer patients. The assay was immunoSEQ multiplex PCR, and TCRdb's table has in-frame clones only and misses some. The sample includes 70,000 or so clones, roughly 82% of them seen just once. The sample was PBMCs. The source of these receptors is a woman between 45 and 65 years old with lung cancer.

The V call is TRBV6-4, the J call TRBJ1-1; D gene uncertain. The CDR3 contains 13 residues. V was clipped by 5 bases and J by 0 bases, with 7 bases between them. Germline V lookup: CDR1 MRHNA, CDR2 SNTAGT. CDR3 in DNA: TGTGCCAGCAGTCCGGGTATGAACACTGAAGCTTTCTTT. Translated: CASSPGMNTEAFF.

The chain is built from TRBV27 and TRBJ1-3; D not certain. CDR3 length: 14 residues. V was shortened by 5 bases and J by 0 bases, with 8 bases between the two germline ends. CDR1 and CDR2 from the germline V gene are MNHEY and SMNVEV (reference sequence). CDR3 in amino acids: CASSPDISGNTIYF. The DNA for the CDR3 is TGTGCCAGCAGTCCCGACATCTCTGGAAACACCATATATTTT.

The gene calls are TRBV11-3 and TRBJ2-3; D call uncertain. CDR1 is SGHNT and CDR2 is YENEEA in the germline V gene. Trimming took 6 bases from V and 3 from J, leaving 10 bases between them. The CDR3 is made up of 13 amino acids. The CDR3 sequence: CASSGVRTDTQYF. The CDR3 nucleotides are TGTGCCAGCAGTGGGGTACGAACAGATACGCAGTATTTT.

This clone was recorded once. V usage is TRBV19 and J usage is TRBJ1-4, with 10 bases fitting TRBD1. The CDR3 extends over 15 amino acids. Trimming cost V 3 bases and J 7 bases; bases outside gene matches: 5. Germline-derived CDR1 and CDR2 are LNHDA and SQIVND (reference sequence). The CDR3 spells CASSMRTGGAEKLFF. The CDR3, as DNA: TGTGCCAGTAGTATGAGGACAGGGGGGGCTGAAAAACTGTTTTTT.

The chain is built from TRBV2 and TRBJ1-4; no reliable D call. The CDR3 has 15 residues. Germline V gene data show CDR1 as SNHLY and CDR2 as FYNNEI. Trimming removed 6 bases from V and 0 bases from J, with 11 bases in between. CDR3 coding DNA: TGTGCCAGCAGCCGATACATTGCAACTAATGAAAAACTGTTTTTT. Translation: CASSRYIATNEKLFF.

Of note for this clone: The sample carries other DNA sequences with the same CDR3. The chain is built from TRBV6-1 and TRBJ1-2; D ambiguous. CDR1 is MNHNS and CDR2 is SASEGT in the germline V gene. The CDR3 has 11 amino acids. The V end lost 1 base, the J end lost 4 bases, and 1 base lay between the germline ends. For the CDR3, the DNA is TGTGCCAGCAGTGAAGGCTATGGCTACACCTTC. Its translation is CASSEGYGYTF.

A word on this clone: A much larger clone differs by one base, so this may be a read error. The rearrangement uses TRBV12-3 or TRBV12-4 and TRBJ2-7; D not certain. The CDR3 extends over 12 amino acids. V was clipped by 6 bases and J by 0 bases, with 6 bases between them. The CDR3 DNA is TGTGCCAGCAGAACAGACTCCTACGAGCAGTACTTC. Protein: CASRTDSYEQYF.

The DNA for the CDR3 is TGTACCAGCAGCGCTCCCATGAACATTCAGTACTTC. Encoded protein: CTSSAPMNIQYF. This chain uses TRBV7-2 with TRBJ2-4; D remains unclear. Trimming removed 5 bases at V and 7 bases at J, with 9 bases between. The CDR3 is 12 residues long. CDR1 SGHTA and CDR2 FQGNSA come from the germline V gene.

This chain connects TRBV28 to TRBJ2-7; 7 nucleotides agree with TRBD1. There are 14 residues in the CDR3. The V gene end was trimmed by 6 bases and the J gene end by 3 bases; junction bases not matched to a gene: 8. CDR1 and CDR2 from the germline V gene are MDHEN and SYDVKM. This CDR3 is CASRLPGQIYEQYF. In DNA, the CDR3 is TGTGCCAGCAGGCTCCCGGGACAGATCTACGAGCAGTACTTC.

The rearrangement uses TRBV10-1 and TRBJ2-5; weak D call: TRBD1 (6 bases). The germline V gene has CDR1 WNHNN and CDR2 SYGVQD (reference sequence). V gave up 0 bases and J gave up 5 bases, with 10 bases separating them. The CDR3 extends over 14 amino acids. In DNA form, the CDR3 reads TGCGCCAGCAGTGAGTCGGGGGCCGGGGAGACCCAGTACTTC. It codes for CASSESGAGETQYF.

The rearrangement uses TRBV6-6 and TRBJ1-2, with D perhaps matching TRBD1 (5 bases). CDR3 size: 13 residues. Trimming left V 6 bases short and J 2 bases short, with 10 bases between. CDR1 MNHNY and CDR2 SVGAGI come from the germline V gene (reference sequence). The DNA of the CDR3 is TGTGCCAGCAGAGCCGACAGCAACTATGGCTACACCTTC. Amino acid sequence: CASRADSNYGYTF.

V is TRBV6-6 and J is TRBJ1-5; D is uncertain. The V and J ends lost 1 base and 4 bases respectively, with 11 bases between them. From germline, CDR1 is MNHNY and CDR2 SVGAGI (reference sequence). The CDR3 extends over 15 amino acids. CDR3: CASSYYGFLNQPQHF. CDR3 sequence (DNA): TGTGCCAGCAGTTACTACGGGTTTCTAAATCAGCCCCAGCATTTT.

This rearrangement joins TRBV5-6 to TRBJ1-1; D is unclear. CDR1 and CDR2 (germline): SGHDT, YYEEEE. Trimming shortened V by 1 base and J by 0 bases, and 16 bases separated the two germline ends. This CDR3 contains 17 residues. CDR3 protein: CASSLYGHMDLNTEAFF. In nucleotides, the CDR3 is TGTGCCAGCAGCTTGTACGGTCATATGGATCTGAACACTGAAGCTTTCTTT.

This clone was picked up one time. This sequence joins TRBV18 and TRBJ2-2, with TRBD1 identical over 7 bases. Trimming removed 8 bases from V and 1 base from J; junction bases left unmatched: 1. Germline V CDR1 and CDR2: KGHSH, LQKENI. The CDR3 is 13 residues long. This CDR3 is CASGTENTGELFF. The CDR3 region has the DNA TGTGCCAGCGGGACAGAGAACACCGGGGAGCTGTTTTTT.

The rearrangement links TRBV19 to TRBJ1-5; unclear D gene. Per the germline V gene, CDR1 is LNHDA and CDR2 is SQIVND (reference sequence). V shed 3 bases and J shed 0 bases, with 6 bases lying between them. This CDR3 region has 14 residues. CDR3 in amino acids: CASSMVHSNQPQHF. CDR3 coding DNA: TGTGCCAGTAGTATGGTACATAGCAATCAGCCCCAGCATTTT.

The rearrangement joins TRBV2 to TRBJ1-1, with TRBD1 as a possible D gene (6 bases). Trimming shortened V by 6 bases and J by 2 bases, and 10 bases separated the two germline ends. The CDR3 totals 13 residues. Germline V gives CDR1 SNHLY, CDR2 FYNNEI. The CDR3 bases are TGTGCCAGCAGGGACAGTCCTAACACTGAAGCTTTCTTT. Its translation: CASRDSPNTEAFF.

The rearrangement links TRBV10-3 to TRBJ1-1, with TRBD1 as a possible D gene (6 bases). The CDR3 is 13 amino acids. Deletions cut 10 bases from V and 3 bases from J, with 15 bases between. Germline V gene lookup returns CDR1 ENHRY and CDR2 SYGVKD. The DNA of the CDR3 is TGTGCCACCCTAGGGGGGGAATACACTGAAGCTTTCTTT. This encodes CATLGGEYTEAFF.

On this clone itself: At the DNA level, this CDR3 is encoded by other sequences in the same sample as well. V gene TRBV7-2 combines with J gene TRBJ1-6; D uncertain. The CDR3 runs to 15 residues. Between the trimmed V and J ends, which lost 1 base and 14 bases, there was a span of 18 bases. Per germline, CDR1 SGHTA and CDR2 FQGNSA. The CDR3: CASSLGGTVTGALHF. The CDR3 DNA is TGTGCCAGCAGCTTAGGGGGTACGGTGACCGGGGCCCTCCACTTT.

V and J are TRBV27 and TRBJ1-6, with TRBD1 matching over 12 bases. Per the germline V gene, CDR1 is MNHEY and CDR2 is SMNVEV (reference sequence). Trimming at V came to 3 bases and at J to 9 bases, leaving 3 bases not matched to a gene. CDR3 size: 15 residues. The CDR3 region has the DNA TGTGCCAGCAGTTTGGGGGGACAGGGGGCTTCACCCCTCCACTTT. Amino acid sequence: CASSLGGQGASPLHF.

The chain links TRBV7-9 to TRBJ2-6; 7 bases map to TRBD1. The germline gives CDR1 SEHNR, CDR2 FQNEAQ (reference sequence). V was pared by 4 bases and J by 0 bases, with 9 bases of the junction left unmatched. The CDR3 has 18 amino acids. The CDR3, as DNA: TGTGCCAGCAGCTCGGGACAGTCAACAAACTCTGGGGCCAACGTCCTGACTTTC. This gives the protein CASSSGQSTNSGANVLTF. Full variable domain (missing parts from reference TRBV7-9 and TRBJ2-6): DTGVSQNPRHKITKRGQNVTFRCDPISEHNRLYWYRQTLGQGPEFLTYFQNEAQLEKSRLLSDRFSAERPKGSFSTLEIQRTEQGDSAMYLCASSSGQSTNSGANVLTFGAGSRLTVL.

The rearrangement uses TRBV7-9 and TRBJ2-6; D gene unclear. Germline V gene lookup returns CDR1 SEHNR and CDR2 FQNEAQ (reference sequence). The CDR3 runs 13 residues. Trimming stripped 6 bases from V and 3 bases from J, with 6 bases between. CDR3 amino acids: CASSFGGANVLTF. The CDR3 DNA sequence: TGTGCCAGCAGTTTCGGTGGGGCCAACGTCCTGACTTTC.